These 17 T cell receptor beta chains share one sample of origin, sequenced in a study of blood T cells in healthy people across ages. Alongside a J-beta primer mix, a sample-barcoded 5' primer served in a second PCR lasting 7 to 11 cycles. One entry per CDR3 protein results from TCRdb running MiXCR on the 5' RACE reads. The profile covers over a million distinct CDR3 sequences, with 35% to 55% appearing a single time and approximately 17% taken by the ten largest. Material: blood. The receptors were sampled from a woman aged 55 to 70 in good health.

The chain has TRBV6-1 and TRBJ2-7; maybe TRBD2 (6 bases). Germline assignment: CDR1 MNHNS and CDR2 SASEGT. The CDR3 length is 13 residues. V was clipped by 6 bases and J by 3 bases, with 12 bases between them. This CDR3 is CASRRDGYYEQYF. As DNA, the CDR3 is TGTGCCAGCAGGCGGGACGGGTACTACGAGCAGTACTTC.

This clonotype has just a few counts. This chain connects TRBV6-5 to TRBJ2-1, with 11 positions matching TRBD2. Germline V gives CDR1 MNHEY, CDR2 SVGAGI. The CDR3 length is 16 residues. The V gene end was trimmed by 0 bases and the J gene end by 5 bases; junction bases not matched to a gene: 3. DNA for the CDR3: TGTGCCAGCAGTTACTCCCTAGCGGGGGGCGACAATGAGCAGTTCTTC. This encodes CASSYSLAGGDNEQFF.

This clonotype was detected a few times. The chain combines TRBV10-3 with TRBJ2-7; D assignment may be TRBD1 or TRBD2 (5 bases each). CDR1 and CDR2 (germline): ENHRY, SYGVKD. Trimming left V 4 bases short and J 0 bases short, with 16 bases between. The CDR3 is 16 residues long. CDR3 DNA sequence: TGTGCCATCAGTGCACCTTATTCCGGGACCTCCTACGAGCAGTACTTC. Protein: CAISAPYSGTSYEQYF.

This clonotype was counted many times. The chain couples TRBV29-1 to TRBJ2-4; D not resolved. This CDR3 spans 11 amino acids. The germline V gene encodes CDR1 SQVTM and CDR2 ANQGSEA. Trimming took 4 bases from V and 15 from J, leaving 16 bases between them. The CDR3 region is CSVGAVGPTYF. CDR3 coding DNA: TGCAGCGTTGGGGCAGTCGGGCCAACGTACTTC.

This sequence joins TRBV2 and TRBJ2-1; D possibly matches TRBD1 or TRBD2 (6 bases each). V gave up 7 bases and J gave up 6 bases, with 16 bases separating them. The germline V gene encodes CDR1 SNHLY and CDR2 FYNNEI. CDR3 length equals 14 residues. CDR3 in amino acids: CASTKRGVPNEQFF. The CDR3 DNA is TGTGCCAGCACTAAAAGGGGGGTTCCCAATGAGCAGTTCTTC.

J is TRBJ2-7 and V is TRBV28; 7 bases fit TRBD1. J gave up 2 bases and V 5 bases, and 15 bases lay outside the gene matches. This CDR3 region has 17 residues. Per germline, CDR1 MDHEN and CDR2 SYDVKM. CDR3 loop: CASSLLTGDVATYEQYF. CDR3 bases: TGTGCCAGCAGTCTTCTAACAGGGGACGTAGCTACCTACGAGCAGTACTTC.

This clonotype was observed many times. The junction and the germline gene differ at one end; a read error may be behind it. This sequence joins TRBV7-9 and TRBJ1-2; possible D gene TRBD1, 6 bases. This CDR3 region has 14 residues. Germline CDR1 and CDR2: SEHNR and FQNEAQ (reference sequence). The CDR3 nucleotides are TGCGCCAGCAGCCCGACAGGCGTTAACTATGGCTACACCTTC. Translating gives CASSPTGVNYGYTF. Full variable domain (rest looked up from reference TRBV7-9 and TRBJ1-2): DTGVSQNPRHKITKRGQNVTFRCDPISEHNRLYWYRQTLGQGPEFLTYFQNEAQLEKSRLLSDRFSAERPKGSFSTLEIQRTEQGDSAMYLCASSPTGVNYGYTFGSGTRLTVV.

The V gene is TRBV6-5, the J gene TRBJ2-7; 11 bases fit TRBD2. The CDR3 covers 14 residues. Germline V gene sequence: CDR1 MNHEY, CDR2 SVGAGI. Trimming cost V 7 bases and J 4 bases; bases outside gene matches: 6. For the CDR3, the DNA is TGTGCCAGCATCCCCACTAGCGGGAGTTACGAGCAGTACTTC. Its translation: CASIPTSGSYEQYF.

CDR3 residues: CAIRESKGKVTEAFF. The DNA of the CDR3 is TGTGCCATCAGAGAAAGTAAGGGGAAGGTCACTGAAGCTTTCTTT. The chain has TRBV10-3 and TRBJ1-1; perhaps TRBD1 as D (5 bases). Germline lookup yields CDR1 ENHRY and CDR2 SYGVKD. There are 15 residues in the CDR3. The V end lost 6 bases, the J end lost 4 bases, and 18 bases lay between the germline ends.

This clonotype was observed a handful of times. V gene TRBV9 combines with J gene TRBJ1-2; D is unresolved. The ends were cut back, 4 bases at V and 3 bases at J, with 16 bases in the middle. Germline V gene sequence: CDR1 SGDLS, CDR2 YYNGEE. The CDR3 covers 15 residues. The CDR3 loop is CASSPGPSVDYGYTF. CDR3 nucleotide sequence: TGTGCCAGCAGCCCTGGGCCATCGGTGGACTATGGCTACACCTTC. Filled out from reference TRBV9 and TRBJ1-2, the complete variable domain reads DSGVTQTPKHLITATGQRVTLRCSPRSGDLSVYWYQQSLDQGLQFLIQYYNGEERAKGNILERFSAQQFPDLHSELNLSSLELGDSALYFCASSPGPSVDYGYTFGSGTRLTVV.

The V and J genes are TRBV4-2 and TRBJ2-5, with TRBD2 matching 9 bases. With 3 bases clipped from V and 5 bases from J, the junction kept 13 bases outside the gene matches. This CDR3 is built from 17 residues. From germline, CDR1 is LGHNA and CDR2 YNFKEQ. The CDR3, as DNA: TGTGCCAGCAGCCAGAAATCCGCGGGACTAGCCTGGGAGACCCAGTACTTC. Protein sequence: CASSQKSAGLAWETQYF.

The chain links TRBV6-5 to TRBJ2-3; D gene unclear. The CDR3 is made up of 14 amino acids. V dropped 4 bases and J dropped 2 bases, with 10 bases sitting between them. Germline-derived CDR1 and CDR2 are MNHEY and SVGAGI. The CDR3 loop reads CASSSLKLTDTQYF. DNA for the CDR3: TGTGCCAGCAGTTCCTTGAAACTCACAGATACGCAGTATTTT.

The rearrangement joins TRBV29-1 to TRBJ1-2, with 8 bases aligning to TRBD1. The CDR3 covers 14 residues. Germline trimming cut 6 bases from V and 8 bases from J; bases unmatched to any gene: 14. Germline V gives CDR1 SQVTM, CDR2 ANQGSEA. The CDR3 sequence is CSVGEGQGRSGYTF. CDR3 nucleotides: TGCAGCGTGGGGGAAGGACAGGGAAGGAGCGGCTACACCTTC. Filled out from reference TRBV29-1 and TRBJ1-2, the complete variable domain reads SAVISQKPSRDICQRGTSLTIQCQVDSQVTMMFWYRQQPGQSLTLIATANQGSEATYESGFVIDKFPISRPNLTFSTLTVSNMSPEDSSIYLCSVGEGQGRSGYTFGSGTRLTVV.

The V and J genes are TRBV20-1 and TRBJ1-6, with D possibly TRBD1 on 5 matching bases. The CDR3 loop spans 16 amino acids. Germline V gene lookup returns CDR1 DFQATT and CDR2 SNEGSKA (reference sequence). Trimming cost V 1 base and J 5 bases, with 15 bases left between them. CDR3 in amino acids: CSARARRDVDNSPLHF. The CDR3 bases are TGCAGTGCTAGAGCCCGACGGGACGTAGATAATTCACCCCTCCACTTT.

The gene calls are TRBV6-5 and TRBJ2-5; 10 positions agree with TRBD1. This CDR3 has 14 amino acids. V trimming: 6 bases; J trimming: 11 bases; junction bases outside the gene matches: 12. Germline lookup yields CDR1 MNHEY and CDR2 SVGAGI. CDR3 in DNA: TGTGCCAGCAGCCCCTGGGGGACAGGGGAAGAGCAGTACTTC. Its translation is CASSPWGTGEEQYF.

This chain uses TRBV18 with TRBJ2-4; possibly TRBD1 or TRBD2 for D (5 bases each). The J call may not be correct, given that the DNA end is closer to TRBJ2-5. Germline V CDR1 and CDR2: KGHSH, LQKENI. CDR3 length equals 13 residues. CDR3 in amino acids: CASSPIGTETQYF. In DNA, the CDR3 is TGTGCCAGCTCACCAATTGGGACGGAGACCCAGTACTTC.

The CDR3 is CASSPPGRYGYTF. The CDR3 DNA follows: TGTGCCAGCAGTCCCCCGGGGCGCTATGGCTACACCTTC. The V call is TRBV6-6, the J call TRBJ1-2; maybe TRBD1 (5 bases). Deletions cut 5 bases from V and 4 bases from J, with 11 bases between. Germline CDR1 is MNHNY and CDR2 is SVGAGI (reference sequence). The CDR3 has 13 amino acids.